This TCR beta chain is from a study of T cell responses to AZD1222 COVID-19 vaccine. Study-level findings and limits: Only 6 or 7 people who got AZD1222 tested seropositive at baseline. Vaccination with two AZD1222 doses was followed by a rise in Spike-specific TCR breadth and depth.

With regard to this clone: The antigen remains undetermined.

Looked up from germline, CDR1 is LNHDA and CDR2 is SQIVND (reference sequence). There are 16 residues in the CDR3. Trimming cost V 3 bases and J 0 bases, with 12 bases left between them. Assay used: immunoSEQ multiplex PCR; TCRdb lists only in-frame clones, some missing. The repertoire holds about 180,000 clones, with about 89% as singletons. This TCR was sampled from an adult in good health. The chain couples TRBV19 to TRBJ1-5, with no clear D. Sequences were derived from peripheral blood, sampled on day 0 of AZD1222 vaccination. The CDR3 DNA reads as TGTGCCAGTAGTATTGGAAACGGGTATAGCAATCAGCCCCAGCATTTT. This sequence encodes CASSIGNGYSNQPQHF.